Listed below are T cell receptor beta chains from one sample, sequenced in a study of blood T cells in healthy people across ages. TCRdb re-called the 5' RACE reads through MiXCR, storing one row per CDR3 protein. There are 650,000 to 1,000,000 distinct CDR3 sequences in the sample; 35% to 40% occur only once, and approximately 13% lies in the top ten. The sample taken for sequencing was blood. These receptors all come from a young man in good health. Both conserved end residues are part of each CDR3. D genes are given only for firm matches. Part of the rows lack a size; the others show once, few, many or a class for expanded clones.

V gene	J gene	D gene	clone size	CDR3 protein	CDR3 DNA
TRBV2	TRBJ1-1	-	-	CASTSLAGPEAFF	TGTGCCAGCACTAGCCTAGCAGGCCCTGAAGCTTTCTTT
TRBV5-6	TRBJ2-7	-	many	CASSRRQVSSYEQYF	TGTGCCAGCAGCCGCCGCCAGGTGAGCTCCTACGAGCAGTACTTC
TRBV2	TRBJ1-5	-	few	CASSGVGLSNQPQHF	TGTGCCAGCAGTGGGGTAGGGTTGTCCAATCAGCCCCAGCATTTT
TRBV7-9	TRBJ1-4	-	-	CASSLGGLREKLFF	TGTGCCAGCAGCTTAGGGGGCCTAAGGGAAAAACTGTTTTTT
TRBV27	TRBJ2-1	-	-	CASSLQTGQGNEQFF	TGTGCCAGCAGTTTACAGACAGGCCAGGGGAATGAGCAGTTCTTC
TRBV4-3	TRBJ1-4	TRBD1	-	CASSSGTANEKLFF	TGCGCCAGCAGCTCCGGGACAGCGAATGAAAAACTGTTTTTT
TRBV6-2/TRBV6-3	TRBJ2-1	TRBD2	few	CASSYYRTSLNNEQFF	TGTGCCAGCAGTTACTATCGGACTAGTTTAAACAATGAGCAGTTCTTC
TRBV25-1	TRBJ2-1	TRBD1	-	CASSDHGQGAGNEQFF	TGTGCCAGCAGTGACCACGGACAGGGGGCTGGCAATGAGCAGTTCTTC
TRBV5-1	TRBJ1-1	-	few	CASSLDPEVMNTEAFF	TGCGCCAGCAGCTTAGACCCGGAGGTAATGAACACTGAAGCTTTCTTT
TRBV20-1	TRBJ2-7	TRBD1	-	CSGRDRVSEQYF	TGCAGTGGCCGGGACAGGGTATCCGAGCAGTACTTC
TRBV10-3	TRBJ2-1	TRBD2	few	CAISGRLAAGSYNEQFF	TGTGCCATCAGTGGCCGACTAGCGGCAGGCTCCTACAATGAGCAGTTCTTC
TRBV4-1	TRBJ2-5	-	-	CASSQDQLISYNKQYF	TGCGCCAGCAGCCAAGATCAGTTGATCTCCTACAATAAGCAGTACTTC
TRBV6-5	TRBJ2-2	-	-	CASSPDGNTGELFF	TGTGCCAGCAGCCCAGACGGAAACACCGGGGAGCTGTTTTTT
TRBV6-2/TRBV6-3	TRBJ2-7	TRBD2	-	CASTERGGSLEQYF	TGTGCCAGCACCGAGCGGGGGGGCTCCCTCGAGCAGTACTTC
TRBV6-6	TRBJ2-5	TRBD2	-	CASSSTGLADKETQYF	TGTGCCAGCAGTTCCACGGGACTAGCGGACAAAGAGACCCAGTACTTC
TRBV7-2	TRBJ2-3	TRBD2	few	CASSSSTSGVGGDTQYF	TGTGCCAGCAGCTCGTCGACTAGCGGAGTGGGTGGGGATACGCAGTATTTT